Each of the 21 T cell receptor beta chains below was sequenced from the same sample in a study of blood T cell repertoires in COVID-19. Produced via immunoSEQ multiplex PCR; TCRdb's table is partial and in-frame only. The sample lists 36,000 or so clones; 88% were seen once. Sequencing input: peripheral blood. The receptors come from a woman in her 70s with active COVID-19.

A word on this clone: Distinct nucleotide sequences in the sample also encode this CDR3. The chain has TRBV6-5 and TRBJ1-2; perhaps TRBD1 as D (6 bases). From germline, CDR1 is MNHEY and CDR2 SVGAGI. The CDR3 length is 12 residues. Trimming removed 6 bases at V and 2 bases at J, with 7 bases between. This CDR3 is CASSQGNYGYTF. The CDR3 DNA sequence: TGTGCCAGCAGCCAGGGGAACTATGGCTACACCTTC.

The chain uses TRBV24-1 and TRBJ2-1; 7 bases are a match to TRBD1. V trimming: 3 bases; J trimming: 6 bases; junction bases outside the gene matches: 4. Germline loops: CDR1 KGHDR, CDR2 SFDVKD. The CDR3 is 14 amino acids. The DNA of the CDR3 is TGTGCCACCAGTGATAGGGGACAGCCCAATGAGCAGTTCTTC. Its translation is CATSDRGQPNEQFF.

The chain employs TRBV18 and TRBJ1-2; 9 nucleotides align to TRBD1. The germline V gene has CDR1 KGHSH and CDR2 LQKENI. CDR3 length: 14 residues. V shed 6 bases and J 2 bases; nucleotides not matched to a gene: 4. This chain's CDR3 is CASSLGQGNYGYTF. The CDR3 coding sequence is TGTGCCAGCTCGTTAGGACAGGGGAACTATGGCTACACCTTC. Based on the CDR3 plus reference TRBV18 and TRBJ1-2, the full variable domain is NAGVMQNPRHLVRRRGQEARLRCSPMKGHSHVYWYRQLPEEGLKFMVYLQKENIIDESGMPKERFSAEFPKEGPSILRIQQVVRGDSAAYFCASSLGQGNYGYTFGSGTRLTVV.

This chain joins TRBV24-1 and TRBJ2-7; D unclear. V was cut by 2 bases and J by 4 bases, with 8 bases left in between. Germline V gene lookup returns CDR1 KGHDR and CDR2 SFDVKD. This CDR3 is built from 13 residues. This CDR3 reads CATSDSDKYEQYF. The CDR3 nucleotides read TGTGCCACCAGTGATTCCGACAAATACGAGCAGTACTTC.

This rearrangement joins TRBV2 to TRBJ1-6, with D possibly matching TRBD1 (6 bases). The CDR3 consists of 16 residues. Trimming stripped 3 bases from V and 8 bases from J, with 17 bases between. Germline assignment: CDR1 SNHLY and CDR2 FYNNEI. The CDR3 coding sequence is TGTGCCAGCAGTGACTACAGGGCTCGTAATGATTCACCCCTCCACTTT. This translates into CASSDYRARNDSPLHF.

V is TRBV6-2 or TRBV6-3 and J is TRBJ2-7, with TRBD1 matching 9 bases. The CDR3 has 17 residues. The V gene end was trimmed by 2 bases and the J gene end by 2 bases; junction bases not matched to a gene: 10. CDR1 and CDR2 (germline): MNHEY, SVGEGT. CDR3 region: CASSYPPGQGPAYEQYF. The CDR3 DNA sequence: TGTGCCAGCAGTTACCCTCCGGGACAGGGACCAGCCTACGAGCAGTACTTC.

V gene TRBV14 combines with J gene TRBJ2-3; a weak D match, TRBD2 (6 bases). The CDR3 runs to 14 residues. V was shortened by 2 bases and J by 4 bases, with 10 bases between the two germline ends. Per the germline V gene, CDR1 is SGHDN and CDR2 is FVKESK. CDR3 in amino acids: CASSQTGVPDTQYF. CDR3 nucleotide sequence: TGTGCCAGCAGCCAAACGGGGGTTCCAGATACGCAGTATTTT.

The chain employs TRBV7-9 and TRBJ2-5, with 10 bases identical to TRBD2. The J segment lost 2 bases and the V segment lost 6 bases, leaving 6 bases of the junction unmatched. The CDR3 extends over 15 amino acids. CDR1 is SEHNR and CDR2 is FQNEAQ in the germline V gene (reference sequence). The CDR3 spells CASSELAGIQETQYF. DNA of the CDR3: TGTGCCAGCAGTGAACTAGCGGGGATACAAGAGACCCAGTACTTC.

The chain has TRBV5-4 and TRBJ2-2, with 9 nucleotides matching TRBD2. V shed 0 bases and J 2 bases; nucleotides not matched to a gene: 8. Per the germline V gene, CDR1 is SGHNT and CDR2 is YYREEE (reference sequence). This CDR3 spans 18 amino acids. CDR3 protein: CASSLGGSGGLNTGELFF. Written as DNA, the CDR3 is TGTGCCAGCAGCTTGGGGGGTAGCGGGGGCCTAAACACCGGGGAGCTGTTTTTT.

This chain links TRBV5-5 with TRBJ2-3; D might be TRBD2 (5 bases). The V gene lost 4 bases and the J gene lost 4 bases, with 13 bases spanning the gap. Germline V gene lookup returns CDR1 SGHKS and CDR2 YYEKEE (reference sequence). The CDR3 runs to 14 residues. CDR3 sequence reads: CASSPISRADTQYF. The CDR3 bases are TGTGCCAGCAGCCCAATCTCGAGGGCAGATACGCAGTATTTT. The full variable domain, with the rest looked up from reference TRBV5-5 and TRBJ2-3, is DAGVTQSPTHLIKTRGQQVTLRCSPISGHKSVSWYQQVLGQGPQFIFQYYEKEERGRGNFPDRFSARQFPNYSSELNVNALLLGDSALYLCASSPISRADTQYFGPGTRLTVL.

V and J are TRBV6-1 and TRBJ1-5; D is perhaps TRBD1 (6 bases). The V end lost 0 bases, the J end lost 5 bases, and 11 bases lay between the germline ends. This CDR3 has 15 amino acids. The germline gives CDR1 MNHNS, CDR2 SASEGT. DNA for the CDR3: TGTGCCAGCAGTGAAGCTTACAGGGCTCATCAGCCCCAGCATTTT. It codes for CASSEAYRAHQPQHF.

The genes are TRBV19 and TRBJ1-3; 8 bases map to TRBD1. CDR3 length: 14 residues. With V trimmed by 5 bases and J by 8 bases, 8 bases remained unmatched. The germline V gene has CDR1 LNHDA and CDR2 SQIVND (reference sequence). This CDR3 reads CASSRSTGEYTIYF. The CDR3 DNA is TGTGCCAGTAGTCGATCGACAGGGGAGTACACCATATATTTT.

The CDR3 DNA reads TGCGCCAGCAAGGCTAGCGGCGCTTACACAGATACGCAGTATTTT. This gives the protein CASKASGAYTDTQYF. The chain carries TRBV5-1 and TRBJ2-3, with TRBD2 matching 7 bases. The CDR3 is 15 amino acids. Germline values: CDR1 SGHRS, CDR2 YFSETQ. The V gene end was trimmed by 6 bases and the J gene end by 2 bases; junction bases not matched to a gene: 9.

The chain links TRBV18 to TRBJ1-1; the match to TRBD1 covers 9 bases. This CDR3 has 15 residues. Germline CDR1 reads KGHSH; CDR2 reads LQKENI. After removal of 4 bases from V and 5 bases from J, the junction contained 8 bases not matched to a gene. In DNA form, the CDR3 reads TGTGCCAGCTCACTCGCGACAGGGGGGGGGACTGAAGCTTTCTTT. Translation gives CASSLATGGGTEAFF.

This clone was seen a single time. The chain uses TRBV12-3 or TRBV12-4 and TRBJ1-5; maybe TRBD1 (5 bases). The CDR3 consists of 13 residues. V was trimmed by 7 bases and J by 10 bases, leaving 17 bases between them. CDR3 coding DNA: TGTGCCAGCACCACAGGTGCGGGGGACCCCCAGCATTTT. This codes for CASTTGAGDPQHF.

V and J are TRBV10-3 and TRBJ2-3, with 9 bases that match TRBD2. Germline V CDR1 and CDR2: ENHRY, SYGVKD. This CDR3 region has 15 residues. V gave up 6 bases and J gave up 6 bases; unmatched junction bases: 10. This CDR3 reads CAIRGLAGPGDTQYF. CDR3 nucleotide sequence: TGTGCCATCAGGGGCCTAGCGGGACCTGGGGATACGCAGTATTTT.

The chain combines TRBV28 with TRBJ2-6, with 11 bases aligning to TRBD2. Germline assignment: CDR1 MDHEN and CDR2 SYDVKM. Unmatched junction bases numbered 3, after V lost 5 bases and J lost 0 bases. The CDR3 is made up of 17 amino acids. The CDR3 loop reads CASSPTSGGSGANVLTF. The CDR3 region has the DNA TGTGCCAGCAGTCCTACTAGCGGGGGCTCTGGGGCCAACGTCCTGACTTTC.

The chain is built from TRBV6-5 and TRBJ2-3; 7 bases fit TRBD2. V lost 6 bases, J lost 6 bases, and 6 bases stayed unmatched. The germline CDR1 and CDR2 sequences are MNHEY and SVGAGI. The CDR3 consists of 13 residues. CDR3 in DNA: TGTGCCAGCAGCCGACGGGGAGGGGATACGCAGTATTTT. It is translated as CASSRRGGDTQYF.

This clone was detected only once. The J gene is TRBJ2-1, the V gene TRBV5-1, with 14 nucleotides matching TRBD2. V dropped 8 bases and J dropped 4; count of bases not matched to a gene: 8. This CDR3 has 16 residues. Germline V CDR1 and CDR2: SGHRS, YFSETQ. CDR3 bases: TGCGCCAGTGCTTCGGGACTAGCGGGGGAATACAATGAGCAGTTCTTC. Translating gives CASASGLAGEYNEQFF.

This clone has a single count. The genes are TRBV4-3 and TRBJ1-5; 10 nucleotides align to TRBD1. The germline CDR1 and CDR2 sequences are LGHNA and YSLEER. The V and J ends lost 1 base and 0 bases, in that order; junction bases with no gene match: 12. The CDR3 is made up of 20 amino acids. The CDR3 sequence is CASSQGPGTGEGYSNQPQHF. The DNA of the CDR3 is TGCGCCAGCAGCCAAGGGCCTGGGACAGGGGAGGGGTATAGCAATCAGCCCCAGCATTTT.

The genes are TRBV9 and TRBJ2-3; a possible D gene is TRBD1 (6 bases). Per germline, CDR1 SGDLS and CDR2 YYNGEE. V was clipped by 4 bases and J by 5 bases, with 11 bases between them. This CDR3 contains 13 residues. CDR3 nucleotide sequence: TGTGCCAGCAGCTTACGAGGGGGAGATACGCAGTATTTT. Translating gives CASSLRGGDTQYF.